These 15 T cell receptor beta chains were sequenced from one sample in a study of graft-versus-host responses after intestinal transplantation. Data came from immunoSEQ multiplex PCR; TCRdb stores just in-frame clones and leaves some out. The sample records some 96,000 clones, about 90% being singletons. No antigen has been identified for these receptors. Sequenced material: unstimulated CD4+ T cells sorted from spleen or lymph node cells, taken before transplant. These receptors came from a human donor who was the organ donor for an intestinal transplant.

This clone showed up just a few times. V usage is TRBV5-4 and J usage is TRBJ1-3; 7 bases are a match to TRBD1. The CDR3 spans 16 residues. The ends lost 2 bases at V and 0 bases at J; junction bases unmatched: 5. CDR1 and CDR2 from the germline V gene are SGHNT and YYREEE (reference sequence). CDR3 sequence (DNA): TGTGCCAGCAGCTTAGGACAGGCTAACTCTGGAAACACCATATATTTT. It yields the protein CASSLGQANSGNTIYF.

The chain joins TRBV2 to TRBJ1-1; D possibly corresponds to TRBD1 (6 bases). Germline V gene data show CDR1 as SNHLY and CDR2 as FYNNEI. Between the trimmed V and J ends, which lost 2 bases and 11 bases, there was a span of 12 bases. The CDR3 runs to 12 residues. CDR3 DNA sequence: TGTGCCAGCAGTGAATGGACAGCTGGGGCTTTCTTT. It codes for CASSEWTAGAFF.

V gene TRBV4-2 combines with J gene TRBJ2-2; 11 bases agree with TRBD1. Germline V gene data show CDR1 as LGHNA and CDR2 as YNFKEQ. V was pared by 0 bases and J by 6 bases, with 0 bases of the junction left unmatched. CDR3 size: 15 residues. CDR3 nucleotide sequence: TGTGCCAGCAGCCAAGAGGACAGGGGGCCCGGGGAGCTGTTTTTT. Translated: CASSQEDRGPGELFF.

The gene calls are TRBV10-2 and TRBJ2-3; D possibly corresponds to TRBD2 (5 bases). Trimming removed 0 bases at V and 8 bases at J, with 9 bases between. Germline values: CDR1 WSHSY, CDR2 SAAADI. The CDR3 sequence is 13 residues long. CDR3 loop: CASSESGVPTQYF. CDR3 DNA sequence: TGCGCCAGCAGTGAGTCCGGGGTTCCTACGCAGTATTTT.

The J gene is TRBJ2-3, the V gene TRBV5-1, with D tentatively TRBD1 (7 bases). This CDR3 spans 13 amino acids. Trimming took off 7 bases at V and 1 base at J, with 10 bases between the two ends. Germline-derived CDR1 and CDR2 are SGHRS and YFSETQ. CDR3 sequence: CASFRGGTDTQYF. The DNA of the CDR3 is TGCGCCAGCTTCAGGGGGGGCACAGATACGCAGTATTTT. The full variable domain, in which reference TRBV5-1 and TRBJ2-3 provide the parts outside the CDR3, is KAGVTQTPRYLIKTRGQQVTLSCSPISGHRSVSWYQQTPGQGLQFLFEYFSETQRNKGNFPGRFSGRQFSNSRSEMNVSTLELGDSALYLCASFRGGTDTQYFGPGTRLTVL.

Turning to this clone: One junction end does not reproduce the germline sequence, and a read error may be involved. The chain uses TRBV28 and TRBJ2-7; the match to TRBD2 covers 8 bases. The CDR3 runs to 14 residues. The V gene's germline CDR1 is MDHEN and CDR2 SYDVKM. The CDR3 loop reads CASNLSGGPYGQYF. Written as DNA, the CDR3 is TGTGCCAGCAACCTGTCGGGGGGGCCTTACGGGCAGTACTTC. Supplemented by reference TRBV28 and TRBJ2-7, the full variable domain reads DVKVTQSSRYLVKRTGEKVFLECVQDMDHENMFWYRQDPGLGLRLIYFSYDVKMKEKGDIPEGYSVSREKKERFSLILESASTNQTSMYLCASNLSGGPYGQYFGPGTRLTVT.

The chain recombines TRBV6-6 with TRBJ1-2; TRBD1 aligns across 8 bases. Germline CDR1 and CDR2: MNHNY and SVGAGI (reference sequence). The CDR3 spans 14 residues. V trimming: 2 bases; J trimming: 8 bases; junction bases outside the gene matches: 7. Here the CDR3 DNA reads TGTGCCAGCAGTTACAACGCAGGGGGCGAAGGCTACACCTTC. Residues: CASSYNAGGEGYTF.

The V and J genes are TRBV5-1 and TRBJ2-5, with D possibly matching TRBD1 (5 bases). The CDR3 is 14 residues long. Germline-derived CDR1 and CDR2 are SGHRS and YFSETQ. V was cut by 2 bases and J by 4 bases, with 12 bases left in between. CDR3 coding DNA: TGCGCCAGCAGCTTTTTCCTGGGGCGAGAGACCCAGTACTTC. Translated, it gives CASSFFLGRETQYF.

The chain couples TRBV4-2 to TRBJ2-5; D is ambiguous. This CDR3 comprises 14 residues. Trimming took off 1 base at V and 0 bases at J, with 6 bases between the two ends. Germline lookup yields CDR1 LGHNA and CDR2 YNFKEQ. The CDR3 protein is CASSQAPDQETQYF. The CDR3 DNA reads TGTGCCAGCAGCCAAGCCCCAGACCAAGAGACCCAGTACTTC.

This clone was seen a single time. As DNA, the CDR3 is TGTGCCAGCAGCTTAGGGGCAGTAACGAACACTGAAGCTTTCTTT. The encoded protein is CASSLGAVTNTEAFF. The chain is built from TRBV7-9 and TRBJ1-1; no clear D gene. The CDR3 covers 15 residues. Trimming removed 1 base from V and 1 base from J, with 10 bases in between. The germline gives CDR1 SEHNR, CDR2 FQNEAQ (reference sequence).

J is TRBJ1-4 and V is TRBV28, with TRBD1 as a possible D gene (6 bases). The ends were cut back, 10 bases at V and 1 base at J, with 28 bases in the middle. This CDR3 is 19 amino acids long. Germline loops: CDR1 MDHEN, CDR2 SYDVKM. The CDR3 DNA reads TGTGCCACTTTCTCCCGAGGGTGGACCGGGGGGCAAACTAATGAAAAACTGTTTTTT. This sequence encodes CATFSRGWTGGQTNEKLFF.

The V call is TRBV10-3, the J call TRBJ1-3; D is undetermined. The CDR3 loop spans 15 amino acids. Germline CDR1 is ENHRY and CDR2 is SYGVKD. Trimming stripped 2 bases from V and 0 bases from J, with 8 bases between. This chain's CDR3 is CAISEGGDSGNTIYF. The CDR3, as DNA: TGTGCCATCAGTGAGGGCGGAGACTCTGGAAACACCATATATTTT.

The V call is TRBV2, the J call TRBJ1-2; D gene uncertain. The CDR3 has 11 amino acids. Deletions cut 4 bases from V and 7 bases from J, with 7 bases between. Looked up from germline, CDR1 is SNHLY and CDR2 is FYNNEI. The CDR3 DNA sequence: TGTGCCAGCAGTGGGGGTACTGGCTACACCTTC. Its translation is CASSGGTGYTF.

The chain has TRBV19 and TRBJ1-1, with D perhaps TRBD1 (6 bases). Trimming stripped 0 bases from V and 0 bases from J, with 14 bases between. The CDR3 runs to 17 residues. The germline gives CDR1 LNHDA, CDR2 SQIVND (reference sequence). CDR3 loop: CASSIDSGGRMNTEAFF. The CDR3 DNA reads as TGTGCCAGTAGTATAGATAGCGGGGGGCGCATGAACACTGAAGCTTTCTTT.

The genes are TRBV6-5 and TRBJ2-3; 7 bases are shared with TRBD1. V dropped 5 bases and J dropped 0; count of bases not matched to a gene: 5. Per the germline V gene, CDR1 is MNHEY and CDR2 is SVGAGI. This CDR3 region has 15 residues. Written as DNA, the CDR3 is TGTGCCAGCAGTGTACAGGGGCGTAGCACAGATACGCAGTATTTT. It encodes CASSVQGRSTDTQYF.